A selection of T cell receptor beta chains follows, all from one sample in a study of human T cells and chemical hapten exposure. One entry per CDR3 protein, called by TCRdb with MiXCR from the RACE reads. The repertoire holds more than 150,000 distinct CDR3 sequences, almost 30% seen once, with 2.5% to 3.5% in the top ten. The sample was whole blood, taken in connection with sensitization to the hapten diphenylcyclopropenone (DPC). The receptors stem from a woman between 25 and 40 years old with alopecia areata. Some clones in this sample may be carry-over from other donors' samples. Each CDR3 is given without its conserved first and last residue. Fields, in order: J gene, V gene, CDR3 protein.

TRBJ2-7 TRBV6-2/TRBV6-3 ASSLPGPGTEQY
TRBJ1-2 TRBV28 ASSAQFWANYGYT
TRBJ1-2 TRBV7-9 ASSKGQGFDGYT
TRBJ2-3 TRBV5-1 ASSGGRTDTQY
TRBJ2-3 TRBV15 ATSSRSDTQY
TRBJ2-7 TRBV30 AWSVAREQY
TRBJ2-1 TRBV5-1 ASMGRETNNEQF
TRBJ1-3 TRBV6-6 ASSVGRGSGNTIY
TRBJ1-2 TRBV30 AWRTTGNSNYGYT
TRBJ1-2 TRBV20-1 SARVTGGYGYT
TRBJ2-1 TRBV21-1 ASSSRDRESGNEQF
TRBJ1-6 TRBV28 ASSLGQGGSPLH
TRBJ2-3 TRBV7-2 ASSLVGDRADTQY
TRBJ2-7 TRBV29-1 SGSGQDSYEQY
TRBJ1-2 TRBV10-3 AISDLGGVYGYT
TRBJ2-1 TRBV24-1 ATSEYNRDGEQF
TRBJ2-2 TRBV7-2 ASSLAGGLNTGELF
TRBJ1-6 TRBV5-5 ASSLKGGSPLH
TRBJ1-1 TRBV7-8 ASTGGLMNTEAF
TRBJ2-5 TRBV25-1 ASSSPTGNQETQY